This is a list of T cell receptor beta chains from one sample in a study of OX40 agonist ivuxolimab in advanced cancers. The data were produced by immunoSEQ multiplex PCR, yet TCRdb's version contains in-frame clones alone and is incomplete. Found here are more than 45,000 clones, 80% to 90% of them singletons; the top ten hold around 0.71%. Sequenced here: CD4+ or CD8+ T cells sorted from blood, sampled in a trial of the OX40 agonist ivuxolimab. These receptors all come from an adult with an advanced solid tumor such as melanoma, head and neck, liver or kidney cancer. The CDR3 runs from the conserved cysteine through the conserved F or W. A D gene is named only where the DNA matches it firmly. Some rows have no size entry. The others give once, few or many, or a class for an expanded clone.

v_gene	abundance	j_gene	d_gene	CDR3nt	CDR3aa
TRBV9	few	TRBJ2-5	TRBD1	TGTGCCAGCAGCGCCCGACAGGGGCAAGAGACCCAGTACTTC	CASSARQGQETQYF
TRBV15	few	TRBJ1-5	-	TGTGCCACCAGCAGAGATGGTCCGGCGGGTAATCAGCCCCAGCATTTT	CATSRDGPAGNQPQHF
TRBV19	few	TRBJ1-6	-	TGTGCCAGTAGTATAGGACGGAGAGGGAGTTCACCCCTCCACTTT	CASSIGRRGSSPLHF
TRBV4-1	once	TRBJ2-7	TRBD2	TGCGCCAGCAGCCGGGAGGGCGAGCAGTACTTC	CASSREGEQYF
TRBV20-1	-	TRBJ1-1	-	TGCAGTGCTAGAGGTCCAGGGGCGACTTTCTTT	CSARGPGATFF
TRBV19	-	TRBJ1-3	TRBD1	TGTGCCAGTAGGACAGGGAGCTCTGGAAACACCATATATTTT	CASRTGSSGNTIYF
TRBV7-8	-	TRBJ2-7	TRBD1	TGTGCCAGCAGCTCTAGAGGCACAGGGGGGTGGGAGTACTTC	CASSSRGTGGWEYF
TRBV19	-	TRBJ2-3	TRBD2	TGTGCCAGCTTCGGCGGGGGGTTTTCTAGCACAGATACGCAGTATTTT	CASFGGGFSSTDTQYF
TRBV7-9	-	TRBJ1-2	TRBD1	TGTGCCAGCAGCTTTTTACATGTTCGGACAGGGGATGGCTACACCTTC	CASSFLHVRTGDGYTF
TRBV5-6	-	TRBJ1-1	-	TGTGCCAGCAGCCGCAGGGTTGTGAACACTGAAGCTTTCTTT	CASSRRVVNTEAFF
TRBV11-2	-	TRBJ1-6	-	TGTGCCAGCAGCCTTCAGGATTATTCACCCCTCCACTTT	CASSLQDYSPLHF
TRBV15	-	TRBJ2-7	TRBD2	TGTGCCACCAGCTCCCGGGGGGTTGGCTCCTACGAGCAGTACTTC	CATSSRGVGSYEQYF
TRBV7-9	-	TRBJ1-4	-	TGTGCCAGCAGCCCAACCCTTAGGGGTATAGGCGATGAAAAACTGTTTTTT	CASSPTLRGIGDEKLFF
TRBV5-1	once	TRBJ2-3	-	TGCGCCAGCAGCTTGGCTCGCCACACAGATACGCAGTATTTT	CASSLARHTDTQYF
TRBV2	-	TRBJ2-7	TRBD1	TGTGCCAGCAGTGAAGAGACAGGGGCCCCCTACGAGCAGTACTTC	CASSEETGAPYEQYF
TRBV4-1	-	TRBJ1-2	-	TGCGCCAGCAGCCAAGATATTTTGATAATGTCCTATGGCTACACCTTC	CASSQDILIMSYGYTF
TRBV7-6	-	TRBJ2-7	TRBD2	TGTGCCAGCAGGACCGGACTAGCGGGGGGCCCCCAGTACTTC	CASRTGLAGGPQYF
TRBV7-6	-	TRBJ1-1	-	TGTGCCAGCAGCTTAGGGTCGATGGCTGAAGCTTTCTTT	CASSLGSMAEAFF
TRBV6-5	-	TRBJ1-6	-	TGTGCCAGCAGTCCACCGGGACGGATAAATTCACCCCTCCACTTT	CASSPPGRINSPLHF
TRBV5-1	-	TRBJ1-1	-	TGCGCCAGCAGCTTGTCTACCTTGAACACTGAAGCTTTCTTT	CASSLSTLNTEAFF
TRBV6-6	-	TRBJ1-1	TRBD1	TGTGCCAGCAGTTCCACGTCACAGGGGGATATTGAAGCTTTCTTT	CASSSTSQGDIEAFF
TRBV5-5	few	TRBJ2-5	TRBD2	TGTGCCAGCAGCTTGGCAGCGGGGGACCCCGGGGAGACCCAGTACTTC	CASSLAAGDPGETQYF
TRBV6-6	-	TRBJ2-7	-	TGTGCCAGCAGTCCGGGCCTCTACGAGCAGTACTTC	CASSPGLYEQYF
TRBV2	-	TRBJ2-7	-	TGTGCCAGCAGTGATAGGCAGGTACTCTCCTACGAGCAGTACTTC	CASSDRQVLSYEQYF
TRBV9	-	TRBJ1-2	-	TGTGCCAGCAGCGGGGGGGCTGGCTATGGCTACACCTTC	CASSGGAGYGYTF
TRBV6-4	-	TRBJ2-6	TRBD1	TGTGCCAGCAGTCAGGACAGGGCTGGGGCCAACGTCCTGACTTTC	CASSQDRAGANVLTF
TRBV6-1	few	TRBJ1-5	-	TGTGCCAGCTCCTTCTACGGGGGGCCAAGTCAGCCCCAGCATTTT	CASSFYGGPSQPQHF
TRBV28	once	TRBJ1-2	-	TGTGCCAGCAGAATCGGGGGGCGGTATGGCTACACCTTC	CASRIGGRYGYTF
TRBV2	-	TRBJ1-5	-	TGTGCCAGCAGTGTGAGCATGAAGGGCAATCAGCCCCAGCATTTT	CASSVSMKGNQPQHF
TRBV19	-	TRBJ2-2	TRBD1	TGTGCCAGATCGAGGACAGGGTGGCGGACCGGGGAGCTGTTTTTT	CARSRTGWRTGELFF
TRBV7-2	-	TRBJ2-5	-	TGTGCCAGCAGTCCTCAGTTTACAGAGACCCAGTACTTC	CASSPQFTETQYF
TRBV6-5	-	TRBJ1-2	-	TGTGCCAGCAGTCTCTCGAGGTCTAACTATGGCTACACCTTC	CASSLSRSNYGYTF
TRBV13	-	TRBJ2-6	TRBD2	TGTGCCAGCAGCTTATTCCCTGGGGGGGTAGGGGCCAACGTCCTGACTTTC	CASSLFPGGVGANVLTF
TRBV18	-	TRBJ2-1	-	TGTGCCAGCTCACCAGGCAGGGGGGAGGAGAATGAGCAGTTCTTC	CASSPGRGEENEQFF
TRBV19	-	TRBJ1-1	-	TGTGCCAGTAGTCCAGTCTGGATGAACACTGAAGCTTTCTTT	CASSPVWMNTEAFF
TRBV2	-	TRBJ2-7	-	TGTGCCAGCAGTGGGGACGGGGGGCAATACGAGCAGTACTTC	CASSGDGGQYEQYF
TRBV7-9	-	TRBJ2-7	TRBD2	TGTGCCAGCAGCTCCCGGCTTAGGACTAGCGGGGGATACGAGCAGTACTTC	CASSSRLRTSGGYEQYF
TRBV7-9	-	TRBJ2-3	TRBD1	TGTGCCAGCAGCCCACGGACAGGGGTGTTAGATACGCAGTATTTT	CASSPRTGVLDTQYF
TRBV6-6	-	TRBJ2-1	TRBD1	TGTGCCAGCAGTACAGGGGGCGCAAGGTTCTTC	CASSTGGARFF
TRBV27	-	TRBJ2-7	TRBD2	TGTGCCAGCAGGGGAGCGGGGTTAGGGAGTTACGAGCAGTACTTC	CASRGAGLGSYEQYF
TRBV6-1	-	TRBJ2-1	-	TGTGCCAGCAGTGAAGTGGGGGAGCGCTACAATGAGCAGTTCTTC	CASSEVGERYNEQFF
TRBV10-3	-	TRBJ2-7	-	TGTGCCACTAGAGGGGGGGATGGGCAGTACTTC	CATRGGDGQYF
TRBV5-1	-	TRBJ2-1	TRBD1	TGCGCCAGCAGCTTGTGGACAGGGCTGGACGAGCAGTTCTTC	CASSLWTGLDEQFF
TRBV7-2	few	TRBJ1-1	TRBD1	TGTGCCAGCAGCTCCCGACAGGGATCGAACACTGAAGCTTTCTTT	CASSSRQGSNTEAFF
TRBV27	-	TRBJ1-1	-	TGTGCCAGCAGTTCGGGCCTTAACACTGAAGCTTTCTTT	CASSSGLNTEAFF
TRBV5-5	-	TRBJ1-1	-	TGTGCCAGCAGCTTGGGAAGTGGAGGGGGAGGCACTGAAGCTTTCTTT	CASSLGSGGGGTEAFF
TRBV6-1	-	TRBJ2-7	TRBD1	TGTGCCAGCAGTGAATCGACAGGGTCGGTTTACTACGAGCAATACTTC	CASSESTGSVYYEQYF
TRBV6-6	-	TRBJ2-5	-	TGTGCCAGCAGTTACTCTCTTGGGGGGCTGAGGGAGACCCAGTACTTC	CASSYSLGGLRETQYF
TRBV2	-	TRBJ1-1	-	TGTGCCAGCAGTGAAATGCCCGGCGACACTGAAGCTTTCTTT	CASSEMPGDTEAFF
TRBV2	-	TRBJ1-3	-	TGTGCCAGCAGCGGGGGCCGCCTCTCTGGAAACACCATATATTTT	CASSGGRLSGNTIYF
TRBV6-5	-	TRBJ2-5	TRBD1	TGTGCCAGCAGTTACAGGGGGCAGGAGACCCAGTACTTC	CASSYRGQETQYF
TRBV14	-	TRBJ1-2	-	TGTGCCAGCAGCCAAGTTCCAGGAGCTAACTATGGCTACACCTTC	CASSQVPGANYGYTF
TRBV7-9	-	TRBJ2-7	-	TGTGCCAGCAGCCCCCTCTGGAGTAGGGGGTCCTACGAGCAGTACTTC	CASSPLWSRGSYEQYF
TRBV5-4	-	TRBJ2-3	TRBD2	TGTGCCAGCAGACCCTCACTAGCGGGGGCAGATACGCAGTATTTT	CASRPSLAGADTQYF
TRBV6-1	-	TRBJ1-5	-	TGTGCCAGCAGTGTGGCCGGCAATCAGCCCCAGCATTTT	CASSVAGNQPQHF
TRBV11-3	-	TRBJ2-1	-	TGTGCCAGCAGCTTGTCCGGAAATGAGCAGTTCTTC	CASSLSGNEQFF
TRBV5-1	-	TRBJ2-2	-	TGCGCCAGCAGCTTGTCTGGGAAGGGGTTTACCGGGGAGCTGTTTTTT	CASSLSGKGFTGELFF
TRBV27	-	TRBJ2-1	TRBD2	TGTGCCAGCAACGCCGGGGGGGCGTACAATGAGCAGTTCTTC	CASNAGGAYNEQFF
TRBV5-1	-	TRBJ2-3	-	TGCGCCAGCAGCTTGGTTCTGCCGAGCACAGATACGCAGTATTTT	CASSLVLPSTDTQYF
TRBV6-5	once	TRBJ1-6	-	TGTGCCAGCAGTTACTGGGGCGGCTCTAATTCACCCCTCCACTTT	CASSYWGGSNSPLHF